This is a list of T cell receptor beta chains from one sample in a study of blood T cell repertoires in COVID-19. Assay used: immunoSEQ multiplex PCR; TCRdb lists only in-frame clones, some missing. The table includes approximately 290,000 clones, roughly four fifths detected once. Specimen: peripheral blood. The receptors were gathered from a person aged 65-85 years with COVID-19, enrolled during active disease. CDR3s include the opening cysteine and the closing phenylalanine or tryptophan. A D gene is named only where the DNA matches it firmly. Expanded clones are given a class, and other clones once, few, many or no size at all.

CDR3aa: CASSVIDEKLFF
CDR3nt: TGTGCCAGCAGCGTAATTGATGAAAAACTGTTTTTT
v_gene: TRBV7-9
j_gene: TRBJ1-4
abundance: NA
d_gene: NA

CDR3aa: CASRTSGGAGETQYF
CDR3nt: TGTGCCAGCCGGACTAGCGGGGGGGCGGGAGAGACCCAGTACTTC
v_gene: TRBV6-5
j_gene: TRBJ2-5
abundance: once
d_gene: TRBD2

CDR3aa: CASSLSGSGNTIYF
CDR3nt: TGTGCCAGCAGCTTGTCGGGCTCTGGAAACACCATATATTTT
v_gene: TRBV5-6
j_gene: TRBJ1-3
abundance: once
d_gene: NA

CDR3aa: CASSVRRGRIETQYF
CDR3nt: TGTGCCAGCAGCGTCCGTAGGGGGCGCATCGAGACCCAGTACTTC
v_gene: TRBV7-9
j_gene: TRBJ2-5
abundance: NA
d_gene: TRBD1

CDR3aa: CAWSGTGSSYNEQFF
CDR3nt: TGTGCCTGGAGTGGGACAGGAAGCTCCTACAATGAGCAGTTCTTC
v_gene: TRBV30
j_gene: TRBJ2-1
abundance: NA
d_gene: TRBD1

CDR3aa: CASSLGGSGNTIYF
CDR3nt: TGCGCCAGCAGCTTGGGCGGCTCTGGAAACACCATATATTTT
v_gene: TRBV5-1
j_gene: TRBJ1-3
abundance: NA
d_gene: NA

CDR3aa: CASSMQGGAYQETQYF
CDR3nt: TGTGCCAGTAGTATGCAAGGGGGGGCGTACCAAGAGACCCAGTACTTC
v_gene: TRBV19
j_gene: TRBJ2-5
abundance: once
d_gene: NA

CDR3aa: CASSYFTSTEAFF
CDR3nt: TGTGCCAGCAGTTACTTTACGAGCACTGAAGCTTTCTTT
v_gene: TRBV6-5
j_gene: TRBJ1-1
abundance: NA
d_gene: NA

CDR3aa: CASSLGGSSQEQFF
CDR3nt: TGTGCCAGCAGCCTCGGGGGTAGTTCTCAGGAGCAGTTCTTC
v_gene: TRBV11-2
j_gene: TRBJ2-1
abundance: NA
d_gene: NA

CDR3aa: CASSSPPGGTASYEQYF
CDR3nt: TGTGCCAGCAGCTCACCGCCAGGGGGAACCGCCTCCTACGAGCAGTACTTC
v_gene: TRBV11-2
j_gene: TRBJ2-7
abundance: NA
d_gene: TRBD1